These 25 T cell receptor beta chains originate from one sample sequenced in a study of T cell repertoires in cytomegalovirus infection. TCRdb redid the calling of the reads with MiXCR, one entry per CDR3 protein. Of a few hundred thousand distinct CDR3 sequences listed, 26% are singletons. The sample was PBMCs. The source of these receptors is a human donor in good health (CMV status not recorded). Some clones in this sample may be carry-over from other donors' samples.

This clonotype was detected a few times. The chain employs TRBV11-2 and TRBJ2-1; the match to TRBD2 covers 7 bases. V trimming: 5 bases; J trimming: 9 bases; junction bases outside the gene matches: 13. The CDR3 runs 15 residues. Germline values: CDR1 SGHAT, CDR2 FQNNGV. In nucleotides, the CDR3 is TGTGCCAGCAGCGCCTTGGCTAGCGGAGGCGGTGAGCAGTTCTTC. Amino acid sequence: CASSALASGGGEQFF.

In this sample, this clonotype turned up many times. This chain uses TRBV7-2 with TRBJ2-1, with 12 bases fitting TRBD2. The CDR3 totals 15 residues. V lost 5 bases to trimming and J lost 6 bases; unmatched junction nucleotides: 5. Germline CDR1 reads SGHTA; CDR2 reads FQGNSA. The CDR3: CASSQRTSGINEQFF. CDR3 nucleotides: TGTGCCAGCAGCCAGAGGACTAGCGGGATCAATGAGCAGTTCTTC.

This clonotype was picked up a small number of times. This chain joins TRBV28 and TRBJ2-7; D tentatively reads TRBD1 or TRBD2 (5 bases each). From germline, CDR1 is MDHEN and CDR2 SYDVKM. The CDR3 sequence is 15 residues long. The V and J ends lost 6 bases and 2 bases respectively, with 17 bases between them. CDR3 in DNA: TGTGCCAGCAGCTCCGGGGCAGCCTCAGCCTACGAGCAGTACTTC. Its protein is CASSSGAASAYEQYF.

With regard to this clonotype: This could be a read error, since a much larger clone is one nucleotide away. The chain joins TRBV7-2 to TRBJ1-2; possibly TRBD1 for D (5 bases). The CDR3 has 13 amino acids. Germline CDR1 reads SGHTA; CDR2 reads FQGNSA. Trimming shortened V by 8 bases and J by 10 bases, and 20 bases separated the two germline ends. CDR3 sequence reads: CASWTLPGDDYTF. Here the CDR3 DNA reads TGTGCCAGCTGGACCCTGCCTGGGGACGACTACACCTTC.

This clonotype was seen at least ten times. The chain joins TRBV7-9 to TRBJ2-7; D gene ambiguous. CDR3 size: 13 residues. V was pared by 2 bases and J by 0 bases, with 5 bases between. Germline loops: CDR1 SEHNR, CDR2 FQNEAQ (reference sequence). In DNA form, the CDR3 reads TGTGCCAGCAGCTTAACAGCCTCCTACGAGCAGTACTTC. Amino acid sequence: CASSLTASYEQYF.

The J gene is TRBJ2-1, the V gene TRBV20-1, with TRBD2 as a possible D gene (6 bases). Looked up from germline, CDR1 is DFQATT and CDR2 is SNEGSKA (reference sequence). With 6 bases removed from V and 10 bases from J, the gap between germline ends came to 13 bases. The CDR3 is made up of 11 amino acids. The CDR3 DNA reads TGCAGTGCGGGGACTTTTGGGGAGCAGTTCTTC. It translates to CSAGTFGEQFF.

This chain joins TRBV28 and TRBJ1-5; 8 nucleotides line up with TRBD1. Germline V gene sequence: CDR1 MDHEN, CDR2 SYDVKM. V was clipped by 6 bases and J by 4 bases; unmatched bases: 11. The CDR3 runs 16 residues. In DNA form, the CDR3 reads TGTGCCAGCAGCCATAGTCCTTGGACAGGGAATCAGCCCCAGCATTTT. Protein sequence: CASSHSPWTGNQPQHF.

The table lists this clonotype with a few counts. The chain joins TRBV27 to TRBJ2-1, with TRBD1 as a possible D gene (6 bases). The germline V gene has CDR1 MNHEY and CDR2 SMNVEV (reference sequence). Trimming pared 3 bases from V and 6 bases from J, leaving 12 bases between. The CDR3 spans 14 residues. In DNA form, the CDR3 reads TGTGCCAGCAGTTTCGGGACAACCTCCAATGAGCAGTTCTTC. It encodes CASSFGTTSNEQFF.

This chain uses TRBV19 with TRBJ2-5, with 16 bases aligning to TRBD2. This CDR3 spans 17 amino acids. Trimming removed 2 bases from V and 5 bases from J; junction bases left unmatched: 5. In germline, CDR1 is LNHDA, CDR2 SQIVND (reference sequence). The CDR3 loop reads CASSIPGLAGGWETQYF. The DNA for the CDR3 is TGTGCCAGTAGTATACCGGGACTAGCGGGAGGGTGGGAGACCCAGTACTTC. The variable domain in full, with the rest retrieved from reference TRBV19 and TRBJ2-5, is DGGITQSPKYLFRKEGQNVTLSCEQNLNHDAMYWYRQDPGQGLRLIYYSQIVNDFQKGDIAEGYSVSREKKESFPLTVTSAQKNPTAFYLCASSIPGLAGGWETQYFGPGTRLLVL.

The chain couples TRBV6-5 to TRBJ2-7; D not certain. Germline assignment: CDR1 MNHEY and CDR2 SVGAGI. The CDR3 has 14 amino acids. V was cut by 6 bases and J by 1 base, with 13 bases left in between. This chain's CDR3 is CASSETHSSYEQYV. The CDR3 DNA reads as TGTGCCAGCAGCGAGACTCATTCTTCCTACGAGCAGTACGTC.

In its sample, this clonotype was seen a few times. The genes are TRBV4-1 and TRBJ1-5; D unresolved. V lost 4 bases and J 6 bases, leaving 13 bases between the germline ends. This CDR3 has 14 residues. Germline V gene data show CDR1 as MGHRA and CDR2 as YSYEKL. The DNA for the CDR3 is TGCGCCAGCAGCCGTGGTCCGAGGGTTCAGCCCCAGCATTTT. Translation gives CASSRGPRVQPQHF.

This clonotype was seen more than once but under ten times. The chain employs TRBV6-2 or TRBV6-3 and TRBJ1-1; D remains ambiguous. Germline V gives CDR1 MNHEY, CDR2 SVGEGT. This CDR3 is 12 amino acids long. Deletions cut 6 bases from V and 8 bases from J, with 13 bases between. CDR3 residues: CASSTIDWEAFF. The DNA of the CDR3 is TGTGCCAGCAGCACTATAGACTGGGAAGCTTTCTTT.

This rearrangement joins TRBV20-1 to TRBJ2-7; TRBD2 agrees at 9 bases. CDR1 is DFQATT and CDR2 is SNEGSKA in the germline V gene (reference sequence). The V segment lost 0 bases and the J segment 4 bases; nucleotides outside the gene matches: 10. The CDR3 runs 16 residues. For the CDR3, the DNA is TGCAGTGCTAGAGAGTATACGACTAGCGGTTTTTACGAGCAGTACGTC. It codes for CSAREYTTSGFYEQYV.

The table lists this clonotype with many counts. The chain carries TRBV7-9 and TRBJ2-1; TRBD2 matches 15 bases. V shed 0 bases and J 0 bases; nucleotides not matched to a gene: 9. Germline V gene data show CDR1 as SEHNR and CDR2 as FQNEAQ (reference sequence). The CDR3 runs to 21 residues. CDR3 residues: CASSLARGLAGGPSSYNEQFF. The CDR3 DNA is TGTGCCAGCAGCTTAGCGCGGGGACTAGCGGGAGGCCCGAGCTCCTACAATGAGCAGTTCTTC.

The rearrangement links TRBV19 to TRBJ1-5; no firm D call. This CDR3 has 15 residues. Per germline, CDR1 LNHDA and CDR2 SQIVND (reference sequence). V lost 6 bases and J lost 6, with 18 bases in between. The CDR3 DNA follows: TGTGCCAGTAGGCCGACCGGAAGGGTCGGTCAGCCCCAGCATTTT. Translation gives CASRPTGRVGQPQHF.

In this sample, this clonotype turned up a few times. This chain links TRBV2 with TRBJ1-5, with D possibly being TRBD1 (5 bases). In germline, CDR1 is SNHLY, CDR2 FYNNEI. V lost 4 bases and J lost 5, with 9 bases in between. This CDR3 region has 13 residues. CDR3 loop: CASSGGGDQPQHF. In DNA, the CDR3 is TGTGCCAGCAGTGGGGGCGGGGATCAGCCCCAGCATTTT.

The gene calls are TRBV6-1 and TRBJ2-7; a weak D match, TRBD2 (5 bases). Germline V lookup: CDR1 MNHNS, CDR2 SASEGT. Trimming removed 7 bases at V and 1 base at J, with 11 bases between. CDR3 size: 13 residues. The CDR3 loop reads CASMGRESYEQYV. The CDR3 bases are TGTGCCAGCATGGGTAGGGAGTCCTACGAGCAGTACGTC.

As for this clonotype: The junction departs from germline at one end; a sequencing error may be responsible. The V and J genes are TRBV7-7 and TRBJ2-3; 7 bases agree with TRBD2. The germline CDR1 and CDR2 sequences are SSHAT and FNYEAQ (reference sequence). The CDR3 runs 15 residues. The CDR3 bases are TGTGCTAGCAGCTTAGGCGGGGGAGCGGCAGATACGCAGTATTTT. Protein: CASSLGGGAADTQYF.

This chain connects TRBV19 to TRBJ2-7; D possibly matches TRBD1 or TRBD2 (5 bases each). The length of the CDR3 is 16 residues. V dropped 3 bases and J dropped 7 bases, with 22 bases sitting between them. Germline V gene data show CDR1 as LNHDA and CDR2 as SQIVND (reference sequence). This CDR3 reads CASSMTPGRGVREQYF. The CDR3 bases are TGTGCCAGTAGTATGACACCGGGAAGAGGGGTAAGGGAGCAGTACTTC.

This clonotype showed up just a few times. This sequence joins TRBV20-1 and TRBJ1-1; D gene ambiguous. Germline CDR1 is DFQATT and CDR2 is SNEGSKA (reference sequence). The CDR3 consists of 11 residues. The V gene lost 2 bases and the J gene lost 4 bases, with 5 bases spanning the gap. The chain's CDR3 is CSARRSTEAFF. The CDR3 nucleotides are TGCAGTGCTAGACGGAGCACTGAAGCTTTCTTT.

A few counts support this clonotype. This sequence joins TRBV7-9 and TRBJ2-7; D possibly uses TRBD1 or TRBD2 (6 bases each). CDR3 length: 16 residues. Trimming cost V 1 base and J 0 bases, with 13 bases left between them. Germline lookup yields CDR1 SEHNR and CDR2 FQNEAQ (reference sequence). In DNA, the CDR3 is TGTGCCAGCAGCTTAGAGGGGGGCCAAAGCTCCTACGAGCAGTACGTC. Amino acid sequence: CASSLEGGQSSYEQYV.

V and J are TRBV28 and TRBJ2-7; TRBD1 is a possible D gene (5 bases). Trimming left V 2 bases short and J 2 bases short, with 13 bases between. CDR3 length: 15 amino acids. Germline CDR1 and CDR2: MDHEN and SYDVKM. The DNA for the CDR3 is TGTGCCAGCAGTTTAGGGGCAGCTGGCCCCTACGAGCAGTACTTC. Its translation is CASSLGAAGPYEQYF.

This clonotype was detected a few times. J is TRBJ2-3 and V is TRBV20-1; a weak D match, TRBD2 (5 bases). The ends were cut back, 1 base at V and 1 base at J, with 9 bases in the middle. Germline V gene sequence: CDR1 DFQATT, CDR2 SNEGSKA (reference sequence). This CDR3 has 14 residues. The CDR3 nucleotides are TGCAGTGCTAGAGGCTTTAGCGGCACAGATACGCAGTATTTT. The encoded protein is CSARGFSGTDTQYF.

The CDR3 region is CASSFGSSNQPQHF. CDR3 DNA sequence: TGTGCCAGCAGTTTCGGGTCAAGCAATCAGCCCCAGCATTTT. V and J are TRBV12-3 or TRBV12-4 and TRBJ1-5; D unclear. This CDR3 contains 14 residues. Trimming shortened V by 3 bases and J by 1 base, and 7 bases separated the two germline ends.

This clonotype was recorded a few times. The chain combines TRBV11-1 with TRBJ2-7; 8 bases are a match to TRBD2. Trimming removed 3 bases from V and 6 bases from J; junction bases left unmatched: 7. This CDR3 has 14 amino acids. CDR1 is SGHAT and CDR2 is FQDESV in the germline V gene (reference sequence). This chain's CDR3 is CASSFAGLVGEQYF. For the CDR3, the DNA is TGTGCCAGCAGCTTTGCGGGACTAGTTGGCGAGCAGTACTTC.